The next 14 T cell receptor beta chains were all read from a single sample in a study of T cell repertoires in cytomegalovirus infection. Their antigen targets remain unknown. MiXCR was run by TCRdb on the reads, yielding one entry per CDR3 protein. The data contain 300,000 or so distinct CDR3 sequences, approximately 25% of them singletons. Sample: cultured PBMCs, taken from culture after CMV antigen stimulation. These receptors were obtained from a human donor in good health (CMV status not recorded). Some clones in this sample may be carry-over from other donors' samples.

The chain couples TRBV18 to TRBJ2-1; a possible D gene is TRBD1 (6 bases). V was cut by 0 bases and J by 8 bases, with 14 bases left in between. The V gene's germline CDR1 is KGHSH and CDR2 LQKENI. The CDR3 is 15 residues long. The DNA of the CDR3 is TGTGCCAGCTCACCACCGGTACAGGGTAACGATGAGCAGTTCTTC. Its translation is CASSPPVQGNDEQFF.

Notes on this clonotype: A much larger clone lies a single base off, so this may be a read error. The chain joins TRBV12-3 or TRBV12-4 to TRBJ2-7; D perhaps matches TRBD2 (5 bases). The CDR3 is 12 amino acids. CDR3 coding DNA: TGTGCCAACAGTTTTTCCGGGGACGAGCAGTACTTC. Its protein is CANSFSGDEQYF.

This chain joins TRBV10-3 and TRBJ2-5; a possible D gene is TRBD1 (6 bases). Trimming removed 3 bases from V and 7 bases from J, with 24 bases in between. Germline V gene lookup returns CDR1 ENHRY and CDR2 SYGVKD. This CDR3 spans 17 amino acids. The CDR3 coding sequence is TGTGCCATCAGTGACCCCGAAGGACAGACCTCTGTGGGGACCCAGTACTTC. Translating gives CAISDPEGQTSVGTQYF.

CDR3 nucleotides: TGCAGCGATAGGAAAGGAAGCTCCTACAATGAGCAGTTCTTC. Its protein is CSDRKGSSYNEQFF. The chain is built from TRBV29-1 and TRBJ2-1; D gene uncertain. Germline assignment: CDR1 SQVTM and CDR2 ANQGSEA. The length of the CDR3 is 14 residues. Trimming shortened V by 7 bases and J by 0 bases, and 13 bases separated the two germline ends.

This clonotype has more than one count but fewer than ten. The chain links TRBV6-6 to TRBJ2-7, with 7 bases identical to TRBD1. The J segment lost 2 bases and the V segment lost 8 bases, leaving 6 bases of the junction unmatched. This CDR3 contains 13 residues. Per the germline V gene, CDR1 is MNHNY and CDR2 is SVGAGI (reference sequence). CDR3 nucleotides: TGTGCCAGCTCCAGGGGGAGCGCCTACGAGCAGTACGTC. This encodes CASSRGSAYEQYV.

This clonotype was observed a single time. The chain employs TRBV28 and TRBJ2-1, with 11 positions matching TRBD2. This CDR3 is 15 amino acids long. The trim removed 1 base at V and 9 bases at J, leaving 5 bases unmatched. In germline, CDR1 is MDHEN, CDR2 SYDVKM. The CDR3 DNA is TGTGCCAGCAGTTTATACCTAGCGGGAGGAGTTGAGCAGTTCTTC. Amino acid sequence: CASSLYLAGGVEQFF.

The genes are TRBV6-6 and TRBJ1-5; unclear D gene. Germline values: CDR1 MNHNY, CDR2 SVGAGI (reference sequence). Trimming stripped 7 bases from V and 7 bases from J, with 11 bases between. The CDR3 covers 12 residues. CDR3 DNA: TGTGCCAGCACCCAGCCGGGACAGCCCCAGCATTTT. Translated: CASTQPGQPQHF.

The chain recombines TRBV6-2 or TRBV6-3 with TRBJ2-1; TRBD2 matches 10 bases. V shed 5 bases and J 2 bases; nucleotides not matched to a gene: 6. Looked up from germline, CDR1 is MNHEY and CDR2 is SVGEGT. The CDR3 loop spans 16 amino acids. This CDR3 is CASSMTAGGTYNEQFF. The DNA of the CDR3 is TGTGCCAGCAGTATGACAGCGGGGGGGACCTACAATGAGCAGTTCTTC.

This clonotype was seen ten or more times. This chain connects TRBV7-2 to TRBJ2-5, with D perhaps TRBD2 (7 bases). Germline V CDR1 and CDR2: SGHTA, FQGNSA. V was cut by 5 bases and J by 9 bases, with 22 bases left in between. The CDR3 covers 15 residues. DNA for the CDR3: TGTGCCAGCAGCCCCCCAGGTGGGGGGGGCGGGGCCCAGTACTTC. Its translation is CASSPPGGGGGAQYF.

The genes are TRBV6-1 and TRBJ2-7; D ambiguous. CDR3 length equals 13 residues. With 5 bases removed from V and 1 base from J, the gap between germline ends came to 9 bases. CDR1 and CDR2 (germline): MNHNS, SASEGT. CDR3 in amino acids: CASSYGQSYEQYF. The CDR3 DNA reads TGTGCCAGCAGTTACGGGCAGTCCTACGAGCAGTACTTC.

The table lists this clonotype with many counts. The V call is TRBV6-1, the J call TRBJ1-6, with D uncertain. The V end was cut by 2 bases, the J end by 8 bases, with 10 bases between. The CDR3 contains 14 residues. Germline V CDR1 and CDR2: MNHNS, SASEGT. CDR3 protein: CASSENVRHSPLHF. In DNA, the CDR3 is TGTGCCAGCAGTGAAAATGTTCGGCATTCACCCCTCCACTTT.

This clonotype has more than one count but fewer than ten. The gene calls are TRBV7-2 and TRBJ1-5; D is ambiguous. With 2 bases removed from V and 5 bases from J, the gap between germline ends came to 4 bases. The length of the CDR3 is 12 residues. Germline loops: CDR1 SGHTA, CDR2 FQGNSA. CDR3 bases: TGTGCCAGCAGCTTACCAGATCAGCCCCAGCATTTT. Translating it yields CASSLPDQPQHF. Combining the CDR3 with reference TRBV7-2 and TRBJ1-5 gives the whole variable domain GAGVSQSPSNKVTEKGKDVELRCDPISGHTALYWYRQSLGQGLEFLIYFQGNSAPDKSGLPSDRFSAERTGGSVSTLTIQRTQQEDSAVYLCASSLPDQPQHFGDGTRLSIL.

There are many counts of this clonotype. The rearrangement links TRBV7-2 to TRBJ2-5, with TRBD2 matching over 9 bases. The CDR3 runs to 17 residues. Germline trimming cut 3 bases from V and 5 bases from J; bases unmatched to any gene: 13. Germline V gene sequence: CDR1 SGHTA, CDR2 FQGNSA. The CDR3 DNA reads TGTGCCAGCAGCTTGTCGCTAGCGGGATGGTTGTTGGAGACCCAGTACTTC. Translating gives CASSLSLAGWLLETQYF. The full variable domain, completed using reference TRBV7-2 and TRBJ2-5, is GAGVSQSPSNKVTEKGKDVELRCDPISGHTALYWYRQSLGQGLEFLIYFQGNSAPDKSGLPSDRFSAERTGGSVSTLTIQRTQQEDSAVYLCASSLSLAGWLLETQYFGPGTRLLVL.

The CDR3 is CASAVRQGYHEQYV. The DNA of the CDR3 is TGTGCCAGCGCCGTACGACAGGGCTACCACGAGCAGTACGTC. The rearrangement joins TRBV27 to TRBJ2-7; 7 bases are a match to TRBD1. V lost 8 bases, J lost 5 bases, and 12 bases stayed unmatched. Germline CDR1 MNHEY, CDR2 SMNVEV (reference sequence). The CDR3 contains 14 residues.